The 24 T cell receptor beta chains presented below share a single source sample, sequenced in a study of blood T cell repertoires in COVID-19. Generated by immunoSEQ multiplex PCR, the TCRdb table keeps only in-frame clones and is missing some. The sample contains some 70,000 clones, approximately 79% of which appear only once. The sequencing sample was made of peripheral blood. The receptor source for this set is a woman aged 45-60 years with acute or convalescent COVID-19.

The chain recombines TRBV11-2 with TRBJ2-1; TRBD2 matches 7 bases. Unmatched junction bases numbered 5, after V lost 5 bases and J lost 4 bases. The CDR3 loop spans 14 amino acids. Germline-derived CDR1 and CDR2 are SGHAT and FQNNGV. CDR3 amino acids: CASSPTGRYNEQFF. In nucleotides, the CDR3 is TGTGCCAGCAGCCCAACCGGGAGGTACAATGAGCAGTTCTTC.

This clone was found a few times. This chain joins TRBV10-3 and TRBJ2-1, with D tentatively TRBD1 (6 bases). CDR1 and CDR2 (germline): ENHRY, SYGVKD. Trimming stripped 6 bases from V and 6 bases from J, with 12 bases between. The CDR3 covers 13 residues. CDR3 DNA sequence: TGTGCCATCAGAGTACAGGGTAGCAATGAGCAGTTCTTC. It translates to CAIRVQGSNEQFF.

This clone was detected a few times. The chain employs TRBV7-3 and TRBJ2-1; D might be TRBD1 (6 bases). The germline V and J ends were trimmed by 1 base and 1 base, with 17 bases remaining between them. The germline CDR1 and CDR2 sequences are SGHTA and FQGTGA. The CDR3 length is 18 residues. CDR3 in DNA: TGTGCCAGCAGCTTAAAGCCCGCAAATAGGGGGTCCTACAATGAGCAGTTCTTC. This codes for CASSLKPANRGSYNEQFF.

V usage is TRBV6-2 or TRBV6-3 and J usage is TRBJ2-1, with 8 positions matching TRBD2. The ends lost 2 bases at V and 0 bases at J; junction bases unmatched: 6. This CDR3 is 17 amino acids long. From germline, CDR1 is MNHEY and CDR2 SVGEGT. Written as DNA, the CDR3 is TGTGCCAGCAGTTACAGACTAGCGCGTTCCTCCTACAATGAGCAGTTCTTC. Translation gives CASSYRLARSSYNEQFF.

The rearrangement uses TRBV18 and TRBJ1-2; 9 nucleotides align to TRBD1. Losses at the gene ends were 2 bases for V and 6 bases for J; bases not matched to a gene: 7. The CDR3 totals 15 residues. CDR1 KGHSH and CDR2 LQKENI come from the germline V gene. CDR3 sequence reads: CASSPSRDRVNGYTF. CDR3 nucleotide sequence: TGTGCCAGCTCACCATCTCGGGACAGGGTGAATGGCTACACCTTC. Based on the CDR3 plus reference TRBV18 and TRBJ1-2, the full variable domain is NAGVMQNPRHLVRRRGQEARLRCSPMKGHSHVYWYRQLPEEGLKFMVYLQKENIIDESGMPKERFSAEFPKEGPSILRIQQVVRGDSAAYFCASSPSRDRVNGYTFGSGTRLTVV.

The chain links TRBV5-1 to TRBJ1-3; 7 positions match TRBD1. Germline assignment: CDR1 SGHRS and CDR2 YFSETQ. The CDR3 loop spans 15 amino acids. V gave up 4 bases and J gave up 0 bases; unmatched junction bases: 4. The CDR3 is CASSAGQSSGNTIYF. CDR3 bases: TGCGCCAGCAGCGCGGGACAGAGCTCTGGAAACACCATATATTTT.

This clone was recorded once. This rearrangement joins TRBV5-1 to TRBJ1-1; 8 nucleotides match TRBD1. The CDR3 length is 14 residues. Per the germline V gene, CDR1 is SGHRS and CDR2 is YFSETQ. V lost 6 bases and J lost 3; bases outside the gene matches: 7. The CDR3 sequence is CASNQGAGDTEAFF. The DNA for the CDR3 is TGCGCCAGCAACCAGGGGGCAGGGGACACTGAAGCTTTCTTT. Full variable domain (rest looked up from reference TRBV5-1 and TRBJ1-1): KAGVTQTPRYLIKTRGQQVTLSCSPISGHRSVSWYQQTPGQGLQFLFEYFSETQRNKGNFPGRFSGRQFSNSRSEMNVSTLELGDSALYLCASNQGAGDTEAFFGQGTRLTVV.

CDR3 in amino acids: CASSSLLADEQFF. CDR3 nucleotides: TGTGCCAGCAGCTCCCTTCTGGCCGATGAGCAGTTCTTC. V gene TRBV11-1 combines with J gene TRBJ2-1; D unresolved. This CDR3 comprises 13 residues. Germline V lookup: CDR1 SGHAT, CDR2 FQDESV (reference sequence). With 4 bases removed from V and 8 bases from J, the gap between germline ends came to 12 bases.

The chain joins TRBV15 to TRBJ1-3, with TRBD1 as a possible D gene (6 bases). Trimming stripped 2 bases from V and 0 bases from J, with 11 bases between. CDR1 is LNHNV and CDR2 is YYDKDF in the germline V gene (reference sequence). The CDR3 contains 16 residues. CDR3 region: CATSRSGQTSGNTIYF. CDR3 DNA: TGTGCCACCAGCAGATCCGGACAGACCTCTGGAAACACCATATATTTT.

The chain recombines TRBV29-1 with TRBJ2-1, with TRBD1 identical over 9 bases. Germline-derived CDR1 and CDR2 are SQVTM and ANQGSEA. V lost 7 bases, J lost 4 bases, and 11 bases stayed unmatched. The CDR3 sequence is 15 residues long. This CDR3 is CSGGTGMRGYNEQFF. The CDR3 DNA sequence: TGCAGCGGCGGGACAGGGATGAGGGGGTACAATGAGCAGTTCTTC.

This chain connects TRBV29-1 to TRBJ1-1; D is possibly TRBD1 (5 bases). The germline CDR1 and CDR2 sequences are SQVTM and ANQGSEA. V was cut by 2 bases and J by 5 bases, with 12 bases left in between. There are 13 residues in the CDR3. The CDR3, as DNA: TGCAGCGTTGAATACAGTAAGGGGACTGAAGCTTTCTTT. Translation: CSVEYSKGTEAFF.

This clone was seen just once. The chain uses TRBV11-2 and TRBJ2-6, with 8 nucleotides matching TRBD1. V shed 5 bases, J shed 4 bases, and the junction held 4 bases outside the gene matches. The CDR3 totals 15 residues. The germline CDR1 and CDR2 sequences are SGHAT and FQNNGV. The CDR3: CASSPQGAGANVLTF. DNA for the CDR3: TGTGCCAGCAGCCCCCAGGGGGCCGGGGCCAACGTCCTGACTTTC.

This clone is a singleton in its sample. CDR3 residues: CASSLAGAGVRETQYF. For the CDR3, the DNA is TGCGCCAGCAGCTTGGCCGGCGCGGGGGTTCGAGAGACCCAGTACTTC. This chain links TRBV5-1 with TRBJ2-5, with 7 bases aligning to TRBD2. The CDR3 is made up of 16 amino acids. V lost 0 bases, J lost 4 bases, and 9 bases stayed unmatched. CDR1 SGHRS and CDR2 YFSETQ come from the germline V gene.

The genes are TRBV2 and TRBJ2-5; 13 bases align to TRBD2. The junction had 10 bases not matched to a gene; V was cut back by 10 bases and J by 2 bases. CDR1 is SNHLY, CDR2 FYNNEI, per germline. The CDR3 covers 16 residues. The CDR3 region is CATSLSGLAGQETQYF. The CDR3 DNA reads as TGTGCCACCTCCCTCTCGGGACTAGCGGGGCAAGAGACCCAGTACTTC.

The gene calls are TRBV6-5 and TRBJ2-3, with TRBD1 matching 8 bases. The V gene's germline CDR1 is MNHEY and CDR2 SVGAGI. Trimming removed 4 bases from V and 3 bases from J; junction bases left unmatched: 6. This CDR3 has 15 amino acids. In DNA form, the CDR3 reads TGTGCCAGCAGTTCCTTGACAGGGGAAACAGATACGCAGTATTTT. It encodes CASSSLTGETDTQYF.

The CDR3 DNA sequence: TGTGCCAGCAGCCGGACAGGGGTGAGGACTGAAGCTTTCTTT. Translation gives CASSRTGVRTEAFF. The chain joins TRBV7-8 to TRBJ1-1; TRBD1 aligns across 9 bases. The V and J ends lost 5 bases and 5 bases, in that order; junction bases with no gene match: 6. The CDR3 has 14 residues. In germline, CDR1 is SGHVS, CDR2 FQNEAQ.

V and J are TRBV19 and TRBJ1-5; 9 bases are a match to TRBD1. The V and J ends lost 10 bases and 7 bases, in that order; junction bases with no gene match: 8. The length of the CDR3 is 13 residues. The germline CDR1 and CDR2 sequences are LNHDA and SQIVND (reference sequence). CDR3 amino acids: CATLDRGGQPQHF. In nucleotides, the CDR3 is TGTGCCACCCTGGACAGGGGCGGGCAGCCCCAGCATTTT.

This clone came up a few times. The rearrangement uses TRBV28 and TRBJ2-7, with D possibly matching TRBD2 (5 bases). V was trimmed by 3 bases and J by 4 bases, leaving 16 bases between them. The CDR3 runs to 15 residues. CDR1 is MDHEN and CDR2 is SYDVKM in the germline V gene. The CDR3: CASSFNQRRFYEQYF. The CDR3 DNA sequence: TGTGCCAGCAGTTTTAACCAGCGGAGATTTTACGAGCAGTACTTC.

The chain links TRBV19 to TRBJ1-5; the D is unclear. V gave up 7 bases and J gave up 0 bases, with 13 bases separating them. The length of the CDR3 is 15 residues. Germline V CDR1 and CDR2: LNHDA, SQIVND (reference sequence). The CDR3 loop is CASTATDYSNQPQHF. The CDR3 DNA follows: TGTGCCAGTACCGCGACGGACTATAGCAATCAGCCCCAGCATTTT.

CDR3 DNA sequence: TGTGCCAGCAGTTTCAGCGGGAGGGGGGTCGGGGAGCTGTTTTTT. Encoded protein: CASSFSGRGVGELFF. This chain joins TRBV28 and TRBJ2-2; 10 positions match TRBD2. The length of the CDR3 is 15 residues. Per the germline V gene, CDR1 is MDHEN and CDR2 is SYDVKM. The V gene end was trimmed by 3 bases and the J gene end by 7 bases; junction bases not matched to a gene: 5.

This chain joins TRBV5-1 and TRBJ1-1; weak D call: TRBD1 (5 bases). Trimming removed 5 bases from V and 2 bases from J, with 13 bases in between. The CDR3 consists of 14 residues. Germline CDR1 SGHRS, CDR2 YFSETQ. The CDR3 region is CASSQRQLNTEAFF. For the CDR3, the DNA is TGCGCCAGCAGTCAAAGACAGCTTAACACTGAAGCTTTCTTT.

The rearrangement uses TRBV7-2 and TRBJ1-1; 8 nucleotides align to TRBD1. CDR1 and CDR2 from the germline V gene are SGHTA and FQGNSA. V trimming: 1 base; J trimming: 0 bases; junction bases outside the gene matches: 1. This CDR3 spans 15 amino acids. The CDR3 coding sequence is TGTGCCAGCAGCTTAGGGGACAGGATGAACACTGAAGCTTTCTTT. Amino acids: CASSLGDRMNTEAFF.

V gene TRBV30 combines with J gene TRBJ1-2, with 10 positions matching TRBD1. V lost 2 bases, J lost 7 bases, and 4 bases stayed unmatched. The CDR3 is made up of 13 amino acids. Germline CDR1 is GTSNPN and CDR2 is SVGIG (reference sequence). The CDR3 here is CAWSHRDRGGYTF. The DNA for the CDR3 is TGTGCCTGGAGTCATCGGGACAGGGGTGGCTACACCTTC.

V gene TRBV19 combines with J gene TRBJ2-1, with D uncertain. Germline CDR1 and CDR2: LNHDA and SQIVND (reference sequence). The CDR3 sequence is 13 residues long. Trimming took 0 bases from V and 9 from J, leaving 9 bases between them. CDR3 region: CASSIDRASEQFF. CDR3 bases: TGTGCCAGTAGTATAGATCGCGCGAGTGAGCAGTTCTTC.